The source of this T cell receptor (beta chain) is a study of cytotoxic CD8 clonotypes in ibrutinib-treated CLL. This clone was recorded a few times. What it recognizes is unknown. Clones were sequenced by immunoSEQ multiplex PCR, and TCRdb holds only the in-frame ones, with some missing. The sample lists 300,000 to 400,000 clones, roughly 71% occurring once. The CDR3 has 11 amino acids. The V gene's germline CDR1 is SGDLS and CDR2 YYNGEE. V lost 3 bases and J lost 11; bases outside the gene matches: 4. Findings of the study overall: Baseline-level clonality went beyond age-matched healthy donors and moved in step with circulating CD8+ T-cell counts. Rising at ibrutinib response, clonality subsequently fell back toward baseline at progression.

The sample in question was PBMCs, obtained after 36 months of ibrutinib treatment. The TCR sequence derives from a human donor with chronic lymphocytic leukemia. This chain connects TRBV9 to TRBJ1-1; 7 nucleotides match TRBD1. CDR3 protein: CASSGQGGAFF. The CDR3 nucleotides are TGTGCCAGCAGCGGACAGGGCGGGGCTTTCTTT.